These T cell receptor beta chains were read from a single sample in a study of shared clonotypes between healthy human individuals. The table came from immunoSEQ multiplex PCR; TCRdb's copy has only in-frame clones and leaves some out. This repertoire shows approximately 2.5 million clones, around nine tenths found once; its top ten account for over 0.12%. Sequenced material: naive CD4+ T cells sorted from blood. The receptor set was obtained from a man aged 18 to 35 in good health. CDR3s include the opening cysteine and the closing phenylalanine or tryptophan. Fields, in order: J gene, clone size, V gene, D gene, CDR3 protein, CDR3 DNA. The D gene is left open where the match is weak. Size values are once, few and many counts, or a class for expanded clones, and some rows have none.

J: TRBJ2-1
size: .
V: TRBV7-9
D: TRBD2
CDR3: CASSSEGAGGINEQFF
DNA: TGTGCCAGCAGCTCCGAGGGAGCGGGGGGTATCAATGAGCAGTTCTTC

J: TRBJ1-5
size: .
V: TRBV19
D: .
CDR3: CASSIRRENQPQHF
DNA: TGTGCCAGTAGTATCCGCCGGGAGAATCAGCCCCAGCATTTT

J: TRBJ2-1
size: .
V: TRBV18
D: .
CDR3: CASSPPLAASYNEQFF
DNA: TGTGCCAGCTCACCACCGTTGGCGGCCTCCTACAATGAGCAGTTCTTC

J: TRBJ2-7
size: .
V: TRBV4-1
D: .
CDR3: CASSPSSGAEQYF
DNA: TGCGCCAGCAGCCCCTCCTCAGGGGCCGAGCAGTACTTC

J: TRBJ2-4
size: once
V: TRBV21-1
D: .
CDR3: CASSKGVEVKKNIQYF
DNA: TGTGCCAGCAGCAAAGGGGTCGAGGTAAAAAAAAACATTCAGTACTTC

J: TRBJ1-4
size: .
V: TRBV5-5
D: .
CDR3: CASSLEGVTGLFF
DNA: TGTGCCAGCAGCTTGGAAGGGGTAACGGGACTGTTTTTT

J: TRBJ1-1
size: .
V: TRBV2
D: .
CDR3: CASSESKGEAFF
DNA: TGTGCCAGCAGTGAATCTAAAGGAGAAGCTTTCTTT

J: TRBJ1-5
size: few
V: TRBV6-5
D: .
CDR3: CASSYGGGPQHF
DNA: TGTGCCAGCAGTTACGGGGGAGGGCCCCAGCATTTT

J: TRBJ1-2
size: .
V: TRBV6-1
D: TRBD1
CDR3: CASRTDRGGYGYTF
DNA: TGTGCCAGCAGGACGGACAGGGGTGGCTATGGCTACACCTTC

J: TRBJ2-3
size: .
V: TRBV11-2
D: .
CDR3: CASSSGYTQYF
DNA: TGTGCCAGCAGTTCAGGGTACACGCAGTATTTT

J: TRBJ2-2
size: .
V: TRBV7-9
D: .
CDR3: CASSPSYLTNTGELFF
DNA: TGTGCCAGCAGCCCGTCCTATCTTACGAACACCGGGGAGCTGTTTTTT

J: TRBJ2-7
size: .
V: TRBV20-1
D: TRBD1
CDR3: CSATGNYEQYF
DNA: TGCAGTGCGACAGGGAACTACGAGCAGTACTTC

J: TRBJ2-1
size: once
V: TRBV11-2
D: TRBD1
CDR3: CASSQDRGGFDEQFF
DNA: TGTGCCAGCAGCCAGGACAGGGGAGGGTTCGATGAGCAGTTCTTC

J: TRBJ1-5
size: few
V: TRBV2
D: TRBD1
CDR3: CASRTGTGALNQPQHF
DNA: TGTGCCAGCCGAACCGGGACAGGCGCTCTCAATCAGCCCCAGCATTTT

J: TRBJ2-5
size: .
V: TRBV25-1
D: .
CDR3: CASSAKTQYF
DNA: TGTGCCAGCAGTGCCAAGACCCAGTACTTC

J: TRBJ2-2
size: .
V: TRBV2
D: .
CDR3: CASSAGYNTGELFF
DNA: TGTGCCAGCAGTGCAGGCTACAACACCGGGGAGCTGTTTTTT

J: TRBJ2-7
size: .
V: TRBV2
D: .
CDR3: CASSASPISEQYF
DNA: TGTGCCAGCAGTGCTAGCCCTATTAGCGAGCAGTACTTC

J: TRBJ2-7
size: .
V: TRBV6-5
D: .
CDR3: CASRPRQLYEQYF
DNA: TGTGCCAGCAGACCGCGGCAGCTCTACGAGCAGTACTTC

J: TRBJ1-2
size: .
V: TRBV2
D: TRBD1
CDR3: CASSRQDREGYTF
DNA: TGTGCCAGCAGTCGCCAGGACAGGGAGGGCTACACCTTC

J: TRBJ2-7
size: .
V: TRBV6-4
D: .
CDR3: CASSEAGF
DNA: TGTGCCAGCAGTGAGGCGGGATTC

J: TRBJ2-7
size: .
V: TRBV6-1
D: .
CDR3: CASIRQVGAGEQYF
DNA: TGTGCCAGCATTAGACAGGTCGGAGCGGGCGAGCAGTACTTC

J: TRBJ2-2
size: .
V: TRBV23-1
D: .
CDR3: CASSQWVQGVTGELFF
DNA: TGCGCCAGCAGTCAATGGGTACAGGGAGTCACCGGGGAGCTGTTTTTT

J: TRBJ1-4
size: .
V: TRBV25-1
D: .
CDR3: CASSEFSGRWEDEKLFF
DNA: TGTGCCAGCAGTGAATTTTCTGGGAGATGGGAGGATGAAAAACTGTTTTTT

J: TRBJ2-3
size: .
V: TRBV7-2
D: TRBD2
CDR3: CASSSRLAGGKTDTQYF
DNA: TGTGCCAGCAGCTCCCGACTAGCGGGAGGTAAGACAGATACGCAGTATTTT

J: TRBJ2-7
size: once
V: TRBV5-5
D: .
CDR3: CASSSPSGTEQYF
DNA: TGTGCCAGCAGCTCTCCCTCAGGTACCGAGCAGTACTTC

J: TRBJ2-3
size: .
V: TRBV18
D: .
CDR3: CASSPLGPSTDTQYF
DNA: TGTGCCAGCTCACCATTGGGCCCTAGCACAGATACGCAGTATTTT

J: TRBJ2-6
size: .
V: TRBV6-5
D: .
CDR3: CASKEFSSGANVLTF
DNA: TGTGCCAGCAAGGAGTTCTCATCTGGGGCCAACGTCCTGACTTTC

J: TRBJ2-2
size: .
V: TRBV5-4
D: TRBD2
CDR3: CASRILLAGDAGELFF
DNA: TGTGCCAGCAGAATCCTCCTAGCGGGAGACGCCGGGGAGCTGTTTTTT

J: TRBJ2-7
size: .
V: TRBV5-1
D: TRBD1
CDR3: CASSLGQGGSYEQYF
DNA: TGCGCCAGCAGCTTGGGACAGGGGGGCTCCTACGAGCAGTACTTC

J: TRBJ2-7
size: .
V: TRBV27
D: .
CDR3: CASSLSGDEQYF
DNA: TGTGCCAGCAGTTTATCTGGGGACGAGCAGTACTTC

J: TRBJ1-6
size: .
V: TRBV11-2
D: .
CDR3: CASSPGGEGTSPLHF
DNA: TGTGCCAGCTCGCCCGGAGGGGAGGGTACTTCACCCCTCCACTTT

J: TRBJ2-5
size: .
V: TRBV21-1
D: .
CDR3: CASSKGSQGQETQYF
DNA: TGTGCCAGCAGCAAAGGTTCACAGGGGCAAGAGACCCAGTACTTC

J: TRBJ2-1
size: .
V: TRBV30
D: .
CDR3: CAWSSTSYNEQFF
DNA: TGTGCCTGGAGTTCGACTAGCTACAATGAGCAGTTCTTC

J: TRBJ2-7
size: once
V: TRBV2
D: .
CDR3: CAGGTQPYEQYF
DNA: TGTGCCGGCGGGACACAACCCTACGAGCAGTACTTC

J: TRBJ1-3
size: .
V: TRBV11-2
D: TRBD1
CDR3: CASSLLQGAHGNTIYF
DNA: TGTGCCAGCAGCTTACTCCAGGGGGCTCACGGAAACACCATATATTTT

J: TRBJ2-5
size: .
V: TRBV25-1
D: .
CDR3: CASSDAGRVETQYF
DNA: TGTGCCAGCAGTGATGCGGGTCGGGTGGAGACCCAGTACTTC

J: TRBJ1-1
size: .
V: TRBV10-3
D: .
CDR3: CAIRAEDTEAFF
DNA: TGTGCCATCAGAGCGGAGGACACTGAAGCTTTCTTT

J: TRBJ2-7
size: .
V: TRBV20-1
D: .
CDR3: CSARADEQYF
DNA: TGCAGTGCTAGGGCGGACGAGCAGTACTTC

J: TRBJ2-7
size: .
V: TRBV11-2
D: .
CDR3: CASSPRIGGIKGYEQYF
DNA: TGTGCCAGCAGCCCCCGTATTGGGGGGATTAAGGGCTACGAGCAGTACTTC

J: TRBJ2-2
size: .
V: TRBV6-6
D: .
CDR3: CASREAGELFF
DNA: TGTGCCAGCAGAGAGGCCGGGGAGCTGTTTTTT

J: TRBJ2-7
size: .
V: TRBV10-1
D: .
CDR3: CASSEGSAGTYEQYF
DNA: TGCGCCAGCAGTGAGGGGTCGGCGGGGACCTACGAGCAGTACTTC

J: TRBJ2-1
size: .
V: TRBV11-2
D: TRBD2
CDR3: CASSLASSGTYNEQFF
DNA: TGTGCCAGCAGCTTAGCCAGTAGCGGGACCTACAATGAGCAGTTCTTC

J: TRBJ1-3
size: once
V: TRBV9
D: TRBD1
CDR3: CASSASGGGNTIYF
DNA: TGTGCCAGCAGCGCCTCAGGGGGCGGAAACACCATATATTTT

J: TRBJ2-3
size: .
V: TRBV7-6
D: TRBD2
CDR3: CASSPRSLAGGSDTQYF
DNA: TGTGCCAGCAGCCCCAGATCACTAGCGGGCGGATCAGATACGCAGTATTTT

J: TRBJ1-2
size: .
V: TRBV5-1
D: .
CDR3: CASSLVGSSNYGYTF
DNA: TGCGCCAGCAGCTTGGTGGGCAGCTCTAACTATGGCTACACCTTC

J: TRBJ2-3
size: .
V: TRBV7-6
D: .
CDR3: CASSLVRGTTDTQYF
DNA: TGTGCCAGCAGCTTAGTTCGGGGTACCACAGATACGCAGTATTTT

J: TRBJ2-5
size: .
V: TRBV19
D: .
CDR3: CASSGTYQETQYF
DNA: TGTGCCAGTAGTGGGACATATCAAGAGACCCAGTACTTC

J: TRBJ2-2
size: .
V: TRBV9
D: TRBD2
CDR3: CASSVGASGSTGELFF
DNA: TGTGCCAGCAGCGTAGGGGCTAGCGGAAGCACCGGGGAGCTGTTTTTT

J: TRBJ2-1
size: .
V: TRBV10-3
D: TRBD2
CDR3: CAISGLAMSSYNEQFF
DNA: TGTGCCATCAGTGGACTAGCGATGAGCTCCTACAATGAGCAGTTCTTC

J: TRBJ1-4
size: .
V: TRBV6-6
D: .
CDR3: CASSSFSRGGEKLFF
DNA: TGTGCCAGCAGTTCTTTTTCCAGGGGCGGTGAAAAACTGTTTTTT

J: TRBJ2-2
size: .
V: TRBV18
D: .
CDR3: CASSASEGIRLFF
DNA: TGTGCCAGCTCAGCCTCGGAGGGGATAAGGCTGTTTTTT

J: TRBJ1-1
size: .
V: TRBV15
D: .
CDR3: CATSRDRGSLNTEAFF
DNA: TGTGCCACCAGCAGAGATCGGGGCAGCTTGAACACTGAAGCTTTCTTT

J: TRBJ1-2
size: .
V: TRBV5-1
D: TRBD1
CDR3: CASSLGLDREYGYTF
DNA: TGCGCCAGCAGCTTGGGCCTGGACAGGGAATATGGCTACACCTTC

J: TRBJ2-7
size: .
V: TRBV5-1
D: TRBD1
CDR3: CASSLAKGQGGEQYF
DNA: TGCGCCAGCAGCTTGGCCAAGGGACAGGGCGGAGAGCAGTACTTC

J: TRBJ2-3
size: .
V: TRBV29-1
D: TRBD2
CDR3: CSLTSSSGSGTDTQYF
DNA: TGCAGTCTCACTAGCTCTAGCGGGAGCGGGACAGATACGCAGTATTTT

J: TRBJ1-3
size: .
V: TRBV4-3
D: .
CDR3: CASSQDPSGPGNTIYF
DNA: TGCGCCAGCAGCCAAGATCCCTCAGGGCCTGGAAACACCATATATTTT

J: TRBJ1-6
size: .
V: TRBV28
D: TRBD1
CDR3: CASSFSDRVYNSPLHF
DNA: TGTGCCAGCAGTTTCTCTGACAGGGTATATAATTCACCCCTCCACTTT